What follows are 28 T cell receptor beta chains derived from one specimen sequenced in a study of cytomegalovirus exposure and HLA in healthy donors. Primers included in the PCR were 60 Vbeta and 13 Jbeta primers. Only in-frame clones appear in the TCRdb table, and some are missing; sequencing was by immunoSEQ multiplex PCR. The table includes under 200,000 clones, approximately 71% detected once. The sequenced sample consisted of PBMCs. These receptors were obtained from a woman between 18 and 29 years old in good health and CMV-seropositive.

The chain employs TRBV5-1 and TRBJ2-5, with 8 bases identical to TRBD1. The CDR3 length is 18 residues. The trim removed 0 bases at V and 5 bases at J, leaving 15 bases unmatched. Germline values: CDR1 SGHRS, CDR2 YFSETQ. This CDR3 reads CASSLATDRAVFRETQYF. For the CDR3, the DNA is TGCGCCAGCAGCTTGGCCACGGACAGGGCTGTCTTTCGGGAGACCCAGTACTTC.

V and J are TRBV27 and TRBJ1-3; maybe TRBD1 (5 bases). Germline-derived CDR1 and CDR2 are MNHEY and SMNVEV (reference sequence). Deletions cut 8 bases from V and 1 base from J, with 9 bases between. CDR3 size: 13 residues. The DNA for the CDR3 is TGTGCCAGCCGTGGGACTTCTGGAAACACCATATATTTT. It codes for CASRGTSGNTIYF.

In this sample, this clone turned up a few times. V and J are TRBV6-1 and TRBJ1-2; 8 bases agree with TRBD1. The V gene's germline CDR1 is MNHNS and CDR2 SASEGT. The CDR3 length is 15 residues. The V gene end was trimmed by 6 bases and the J gene end by 4 bases; junction bases not matched to a gene: 10. As DNA, the CDR3 is TGTGCCAGCAGCGCCTTAAGACAGGGGTTCTATGGCTACACCTTC. Protein product: CASSALRQGFYGYTF.

The DNA of the CDR3 is TGTGCCAGCAGCACCCGGACTAGCGGGGGGAGCTCCTACAATGAGCAGTTCTTC. Residues: CASSTRTSGGSSYNEQFF. V and J are TRBV7-8 and TRBJ2-1; 14 nucleotides match TRBD2. The germline CDR1 and CDR2 sequences are SGHVS and FQNEAQ. V shed 5 bases, J shed 0 bases, and the junction held 6 bases outside the gene matches. The CDR3 consists of 18 residues.

The J gene is TRBJ1-4, the V gene TRBV4-2; tentative D call: TRBD1 (5 bases). This CDR3 spans 16 amino acids. Germline lookup yields CDR1 LGHNA and CDR2 YNFKEQ. Trimming removed 4 bases at V and 5 bases at J, with 17 bases between. CDR3 sequence reads: CASSPQGGTVNEKLFF. The CDR3 region has the DNA TGTGCCAGCAGCCCCCAGGGCGGGACGGTGAATGAAAAACTGTTTTTT.

V usage is TRBV4-2 and J usage is TRBJ2-7; the D gene is possibly TRBD2 (5 bases). The V gene lost 4 bases and the J gene lost 0 bases, with 13 bases spanning the gap. The CDR3 totals 15 residues. Germline CDR1 and CDR2: LGHNA and YNFKEQ. In nucleotides, the CDR3 is TGTGCCAGCAGCCCTACGGAGGCGAGCTCCTACGAGCAGTACTTC. It translates to CASSPTEASSYEQYF.

The V and J genes are TRBV7-2 and TRBJ2-7; 9 nucleotides line up with TRBD1. Germline V gene sequence: CDR1 SGHTA, CDR2 FQGNSA. With 6 bases clipped from V and 4 bases from J, the junction kept 7 bases outside the gene matches. The CDR3 has 14 residues. Here the CDR3 DNA reads TGTGCCAGCAGTCCGGGACAGGGTTTTTACGAGCAGTACTTC. This sequence encodes CASSPGQGFYEQYF.

V and J are TRBV18 and TRBJ2-5; 8 bases map to TRBD1. The better agreement between TRBJ2-7 and the DNA end casts doubt on the J call. This CDR3 has 14 amino acids. CDR1 is KGHSH and CDR2 is LQKENI in the germline V gene. CDR3 DNA sequence: TGTGCCAGCTCACCACCCGGACAGGGCTACGAGCAGTACTTC. Translating it yields CASSPPGQGYEQYF.

This clone was detected a few times. This chain joins TRBV4-1 and TRBJ1-1; no reliable D call. Germline V gene lookup returns CDR1 MGHRA and CDR2 YSYEKL. Trimming took 0 bases from V and 0 from J, leaving 11 bases between them. The CDR3 spans 16 residues. The CDR3 sequence: CASSQDPPGLNTEAFF. In DNA, the CDR3 is TGCGCCAGCAGCCAAGATCCCCCAGGATTGAACACTGAAGCTTTCTTT.

V is TRBV25-1 and J is TRBJ2-5; the match to TRBD1 covers 10 bases. V gave up 2 bases and J gave up 5 bases; unmatched junction bases: 8. Germline values: CDR1 MGHDK, CDR2 SYGVNS. The CDR3 spans 16 residues. The CDR3 coding sequence is TGTGCCAGCAGTGAAGGGTTGGACAGGGGGAGGGAGACCCAGTACTTC. It is translated as CASSEGLDRGRETQYF. The entire variable domain, with the rest obtained from reference TRBV25-1 and TRBJ2-5, is as follows: EADIYQTPRYLVIGTGKKITLECSQTMGHDKMYWYQQDPGMELHLIHYSYGVNSTEKGDLSSESTVSRIRTEHFPLTLESARPSHTSQYLCASSEGLDRGRETQYFGPGTRLLVL.

This rearrangement joins TRBV5-1 to TRBJ1-1, with D maybe TRBD1 (5 bases). Germline values: CDR1 SGHRS, CDR2 YFSETQ. This CDR3 has 14 residues. With 2 bases removed from V and 3 bases from J, the gap between germline ends came to 11 bases. The CDR3 DNA reads TGCGCCAGCAGCTTACAGGCGGGGGACACTGAAGCTTTCTTT. Protein sequence: CASSLQAGDTEAFF.

The V call is TRBV5-6, the J call TRBJ1-4; D is ambiguous. This CDR3 spans 12 amino acids. In germline, CDR1 is SGHDT, CDR2 YYEEEE. The V and J ends lost 0 bases and 10 bases respectively, with 7 bases between them. As DNA, the CDR3 is TGTGCCAGCAGCTTGGAACAGCTAAAACTGTTTTTT. Translating it yields CASSLEQLKLFF.

The chain couples TRBV4-3 to TRBJ2-2; maybe TRBD2 (5 bases). Trimming shortened V by 2 bases and J by 5 bases, and 15 bases separated the two germline ends. CDR3 size: 16 residues. The germline V gene has CDR1 LGHNA and CDR2 YSLEER. The DNA for the CDR3 is TGCGCCAGCAGCCAAAACCCAGGTCGGAGGACCGGGGAGCTGTTTTTT. Its protein is CASSQNPGRRTGELFF.

A few counts support this clone. The chain links TRBV10-3 to TRBJ1-5, with 12 bases that match TRBD1. The CDR3 is 17 amino acids. V shed 3 bases, J shed 3 bases, and the junction held 6 bases outside the gene matches. From germline, CDR1 is ENHRY and CDR2 SYGVKD. DNA for the CDR3: TGTGCCATCAGTGACCCCGGGACAGGGGGCGACAATCAGCCCCAGCATTTT. Translation: CAISDPGTGGDNQPQHF.

The chain employs TRBV10-3 and TRBJ1-1; 8 positions agree with TRBD1. CDR3 length equals 14 residues. CDR1 is ENHRY, CDR2 SYGVKD, per germline. V shed 6 bases, J shed 5 bases, and the junction held 8 bases outside the gene matches. DNA for the CDR3: TGTGCCATCAGGAAAGGACAGGGAGGGACTGAAGCTTTCTTT. Encoded protein: CAIRKGQGGTEAFF.

V gene TRBV19 combines with J gene TRBJ1-6, with D unclear. Germline loops: CDR1 LNHDA, CDR2 SQIVND (reference sequence). CDR3 size: 13 residues. With 1 base removed from V and 8 bases from J, the gap between germline ends came to 6 bases. CDR3 amino acids: CASSIGEDSPLHF. CDR3 nucleotides: TGTGCCAGTAGTATAGGTGAGGATTCACCCCTCCACTTT.

The chain recombines TRBV29-1 with TRBJ2-3, with 7 bases aligning to TRBD2. The length of the CDR3 is 16 residues. Germline assignment: CDR1 SQVTM and CDR2 ANQGSEA. The trim removed 4 bases at V and 3 bases at J, leaving 13 bases unmatched. DNA for the CDR3: TGCAGCGTTGGCGATAACCGGGACTACAAAACAGATACGCAGTATTTT. Residues: CSVGDNRDYKTDTQYF.

The chain combines TRBV6-5 with TRBJ1-5, with 7 bases aligning to TRBD1. This CDR3 spans 12 amino acids. Germline V lookup: CDR1 MNHEY, CDR2 SVGAGI. Trimming removed 6 bases from V and 6 bases from J; junction bases left unmatched: 2. The CDR3 here is CASRQGSQPQHF. The CDR3 DNA reads as TGTGCCAGCAGACAGGGGTCTCAGCCCCAGCATTTT.

This clone came up many times. This chain joins TRBV6-4 and TRBJ2-3; TRBD1 might be the D (6 bases). This CDR3 is built from 14 residues. Trimming pared 3 bases from V and 0 bases from J, leaving 7 bases between. CDR1 MRHNA and CDR2 SNTAGT come from the germline V gene. CDR3 DNA sequence: TGTGCCAGCAGTGAGGGGGCTAGCACAGATACGCAGTATTTT. As protein: CASSEGASTDTQYF.

Notes on this clone: The junction differs from germline at one of its ends, possibly a read error. This sequence joins TRBV7-7 and TRBJ2-1; 9 bases are shared with TRBD2. The CDR3 totals 15 residues. Germline values: CDR1 SSHAT, CDR2 FNYEAQ (reference sequence). CDR3 nucleotide sequence: TGTGCTAGCAGCTTAGGTAGCGGGGGCTACAATGAGCAGTTCTTC. As protein: CASSLGSGGYNEQFF.

The J gene is TRBJ2-3, the V gene TRBV7-2, with 11 bases aligning to TRBD2. Per germline, CDR1 SGHTA and CDR2 FQGNSA. CDR3 size: 16 residues. With 0 bases clipped from V and 6 bases from J, the junction kept 5 bases outside the gene matches. CDR3 bases: TGTGCCAGCAGCTTAGCTAGCGGGGGGGCCGGGGATACGCAGTATTTT. Protein sequence: CASSLASGGAGDTQYF.

The V call is TRBV9, the J call TRBJ2-1, with 7 positions matching TRBD2. This CDR3 region has 15 residues. The junction had 6 bases not matched to a gene; V was cut back by 3 bases and J by 3 bases. Germline V gives CDR1 SGDLS, CDR2 YYNGEE. The CDR3 reads CASSGGTTSYNEQFF. The CDR3 DNA follows: TGTGCCAGCAGCGGCGGGACTACCAGCTACAATGAGCAGTTCTTC.

This clone was observed a few times. The chain recombines TRBV7-2 with TRBJ1-4; D is unresolved. Trimming took off 7 bases at V and 0 bases at J, with 9 bases between the two ends. The CDR3 is 14 residues long. Germline values: CDR1 SGHTA, CDR2 FQGNSA. The CDR3 DNA is TGTGCCAGCACCCAGAAAGCAACTAATGAAAAACTGTTTTTT. Translating gives CASTQKATNEKLFF.

CDR3 bases: TGTGCCAGCGCGGAGGGAGTGAAAGCTTTCTTT. Encoded protein: CASAEGVKAFF. The J gene is TRBJ1-1, the V gene TRBV2; D is ambiguous. CDR3 length: 11 residues. The V end lost 8 bases, the J end lost 9 bases, and 13 bases lay between the germline ends. Germline V gives CDR1 SNHLY, CDR2 FYNNEI.

The genes are TRBV29-1 and TRBJ1-1; D perhaps matches TRBD1 (5 bases). Germline V gives CDR1 SQVTM, CDR2 ANQGSEA. V was shortened by 6 bases and J by 5 bases, with 22 bases between the two germline ends. The CDR3 is made up of 15 amino acids. Here the CDR3 reads CSVVGRRGGQTEAFF. The CDR3 nucleotides are TGCAGCGTGGTAGGGCGACGGGGGGGTCAGACTGAAGCTTTCTTT.

The V gene is TRBV12-5, the J gene TRBJ1-1; no definite D call. The CDR3 has 12 amino acids. From germline, CDR1 is LGHNT and CDR2 FRNRAP. The V and J ends lost 8 bases and 0 bases respectively, with 7 bases between them. The CDR3 DNA follows: TGTGCTAGTTCTTTTCTGAACACTGAAGCTTTCTTT. Translating gives CASSFLNTEAFF. Together with reference TRBV12-5 and TRBJ1-1, the CDR3 gives the full variable domain: DARVTQTPRHKVTEMGQEVTMRCQPILGHNTVFWYRQTMMQGLELLAYFRNRAPLDDSGMPKDRFSAEMPDATLATLKIQPSEPRDSAVYFCASSFLNTEAFFGQGTRLTVV.

The J gene is TRBJ2-3, the V gene TRBV5-4, with D possibly being TRBD2 (5 bases). Per germline, CDR1 SGHNT and CDR2 YYREEE (reference sequence). The V end lost 4 bases, the J end lost 3 bases, and 9 bases lay between the germline ends. CDR3 length equals 13 residues. As DNA, the CDR3 is TGTGCCAGCAGCCCCACTAGTACAGATACGCAGTATTTT. Protein sequence: CASSPTSTDTQYF.

This chain links TRBV2 with TRBJ1-6; maybe TRBD1 (5 bases). Germline loops: CDR1 SNHLY, CDR2 FYNNEI. V lost 8 bases to trimming and J lost 7 bases, with 15 bases between them. CDR3 length equals 14 residues. CDR3 residues: CASAPGLLNSPLHF. The CDR3 region has the DNA TGTGCCAGCGCCCCGGGACTGCTCAATTCACCCCTCCACTTT.